A selection of T cell receptor beta chains follows, all from one sample in a study of neurological immune-mediated disorders. A single record per CDR3 protein comes from TCRdb applying MiXCR to the 5' RACE reads. The data contain fewer than 50,000 distinct CDR3 sequences, around 10% of them singletons. Source material: PBMCs. All receptors derive from a man aged 60-69 years with HTLV-1-associated myelopathy (HAM/TSP). Both conserved end residues are part of each CDR3. The D gene is left open where the match is weak. Rows may omit the clone size; those that give it use once, few, many or a size class.

V	D	J	size	CDR3	DNA
TRBV5-1	TRBD2	TRBJ2-2	.	CARSLLAGDTGELFF	TGCGCCAGAAGCTTACTAGCGGGAGATACCGGGGAGCTGTTTTTT
TRBV9	.	TRBJ2-2	many	CASSGRQYTGELFF	TGTGCCAGCAGCGGACGACAGTACACCGGGGAGCTGTTTTTT
TRBV10-2	TRBD1	TRBJ2-5	many	CASSTGGAGTQYF	TGCGCCAGCAGTACAGGGGGCGCGGGGACCCAGTACTTC
TRBV7-9	.	TRBJ2-7	.	CASSPNLRSEQYF	TGTGCCAGTAGCCCCAACCTACGCAGCGAGCAGTACTTC
TRBV27	TRBD2	TRBJ2-2	many	CASRNQRGGTGELFF	TGTGCCAGCAGAAACCAGCGGGGTGGGACCGGGGAGCTGTTTTTT
TRBV5-4	TRBD2	TRBJ2-2	.	CASSDREVANTGELFF	TGTGCCAGCAGCGATCGGGAGGTCGCGAACACCGGGGAGCTGTTTTTT
TRBV6-2/TRBV6-3	TRBD1	TRBJ1-2	many	CASSTPGQENYGYTF	TGTGCCAGCAGCACACCGGGACAGGAGAACTATGGCTACACCTTC
TRBV28	TRBD1	TRBJ1-4	many	CASVQGQGKEKLFF	TGTGCCAGCGTCCAGGGACAGGGGAAGGAAAAACTGTTTTTT
TRBV2	.	TRBJ2-1	many	CASTLYNEQFF	TGTGCCAGCACCTTGTACAATGAGCAGTTCTTC
TRBV4-1	.	TRBJ2-2	many	CASSQMGAGELFF	TGCGCCAGCAGCCAAATGGGGGCCGGGGAGCTGTTTTTT
TRBV29-1	TRBD2	TRBJ2-7	many	CSVETSGRARQYF	TGCAGCGTTGAGACTAGCGGGAGGGCCCGGCAGTACTTC
TRBV6-1	TRBD2	TRBJ2-1	.	CASSLSSGRNLNEQFF	TGTGCCAGCAGTCTTTCTAGCGGGAGGAACTTGAATGAGCAGTTCTTC
TRBV14	.	TRBJ2-1	many	CASSQGISGYNEQFF	TGTGCCAGCAGCCAAGGAATTAGCGGCTACAATGAGCAGTTCTTC
TRBV7-2	TRBD2	TRBJ2-3	many	CASSTTSGRAPTDTQYF	TGTGCCAGCAGCACCACTAGCGGGAGGGCCCCGACAGATACGCAGTATTTT
TRBV5-5	.	TRBJ2-7	many	CASSLVGYIGYEQYF	TGTGCCAGCAGCTTGGTAGGGTACATAGGCTACGAGCAGTACTTC
TRBV4-1	TRBD1	TRBJ1-2	many	CASSQDRRTGARDGYTF	TGCGCCAGCAGCCAAGATCGCCGGACAGGGGCGAGGGATGGCTACACCTTC
TRBV14	.	TRBJ2-7	once	CASSQFHEQYF	TGTGCCAGCAGCCAGTTCCACGAGCAGTACTTC
TRBV29-1	TRBD1	TRBJ2-7	many	CSVDLAGQVQEQYF	TGCAGCGTTGACTTAGCCGGACAGGTCCAGGAGCAGTACTTC
TRBV7-2	.	TRBJ1-1	many	CASSVDTNTEAFF	TGTGCCAGCAGCGTGGACACGAACACTGAAGCTTTCTTT
TRBV5-1	TRBD2	TRBJ2-5	many	CASSPRLAGDWETQYF	TGCGCCAGCAGCCCGAGACTAGCGGGAGATTGGGAGACCCAGTACTTC
TRBV19	.	TRBJ1-1	many	CASSIKGINEAFF	TGTGCCAGTAGTATTAAGGGGATTAATGAAGCTTTCTTT
TRBV9	TRBD1	TRBJ2-1	many	CASSLGQANTNEQFF	TGTGCCAGCAGCTTGGGACAGGCAAATACCAATGAGCAGTTCTTC
TRBV5-1	.	TRBJ2-1	many	CASSLALNEQFF	TGCGCCAGCAGCTTGGCCCTCAATGAGCAGTTCTTC
TRBV7-2	TRBD2	TRBJ2-7	many	CASMVTSGSSYEQYF	TGTGCCAGCATGGTGACTAGCGGGAGTTCGTACGAGCAGTACTTC
TRBV4-1	TRBD1	TRBJ2-7	many	CASSPRTGGYEQYF	TGCGCCAGCAGCCCGCGCACAGGGGGATACGAGCAGTACTTC
TRBV29-1	.	TRBJ1-2	many	CSVQVLYGYTF	TGCAGCGTTCAGGTCCTCTATGGCTACACCTTC
TRBV5-6	TRBD2	TRBJ2-2	many	CASSRSRLAGYTGELFF	TGTGCCAGCAGCCGCTCCAGACTAGCGGGTTACACCGGGGAGCTGTTTTTT
TRBV12-3/TRBV12-4	.	TRBJ2-1	many	CASSLATPYNEQFF	TGTGCCAGCAGTTTAGCGACTCCCTACAATGAGCAGTTCTTC
TRBV29-1	TRBD2	TRBJ2-7	many	CSAEGTSTYEQYF	TGCAGCGCCGAAGGGACTAGCACTTACGAGCAGTACTTC
TRBV7-9	.	TRBJ2-5	many	CASSREGGETQYF	TGTGCCAGCAGCCGAGAGGGCGGGGAGACCCAGTACTTC
TRBV6-5	.	TRBJ1-1	many	CASSYRGDTEAFF	TGTGCCAGCAGTTACAGGGGGGACACTGAAGCTTTCTTT
TRBV7-3	.	TRBJ2-1	many	CASSSGIGNYNEQFF	TGTGCCAGCAGCTCGGGGATCGGGAACTACAATGAGCAGTTCTTC
TRBV5-5	.	TRBJ1-5	many	CASSLAGRPDQPQHF	TGTGCCAGCAGCTTGGCGGGACGCCCCGATCAGCCCCAGCATTTT
TRBV20-1	.	TRBJ2-1	many	CSARYFRAPLYNEQFF	TGCAGTGCTAGGTATTTCAGGGCGCCCCTTTACAATGAGCAGTTCTTC
TRBV9	.	TRBJ2-2	few	CASSVVGGELFF	TGTGCCAGCAGCGTAGTTGGCGGGGAGCTGTTTTTT
TRBV28	.	TRBJ2-7	many	CASSLTALQGFDEQYF	TGTGCCAGCAGTCTCACGGCCCTACAGGGCTTCGACGAGCAGTACTTC
TRBV7-2	TRBD1	TRBJ1-3	many	CASSLVQDRAGNTIYF	TGTGCCAGCAGCTTAGTCCAGGACAGGGCTGGAAACACCATATATTTT
TRBV5-1	.	TRBJ2-5	many	CASSFALQGQETQYF	TGCGCCAGCAGCTTTGCCCTACAGGGACAAGAGACCCAGTACTTC
TRBV27	.	TRBJ1-1	many	CASSYGGGETEAFF	TGTGCCAGCAGTTACGGGGGGGGGGAAACTGAAGCTTTCTTT
TRBV4-1	.	TRBJ2-4	.	CASSQISTQNIQYF	TGCGCCAGCAGCCAAATTTCGACTCAAAACATTCAGTACTTC